The 18 T cell receptor beta chains below all came from one sample that was sequenced in a study of CD4 T cell repertoires in COVID-19. Some clones are missing from TCRdb's copy, which holds only in-frame ones; the method was immunoSEQ multiplex PCR. The sample includes about 75,000 clones, around 82% of them seen just once. Sequencing used CD4+ T cells from peripheral blood, obtained after recovery from COVID-19. These receptors were obtained from a human donor who had COVID-19.

This CDR3 is CASSYDSIYEQYF. Here the CDR3 DNA reads TGTGCCAGCAGCTATGACAGTATCTACGAGCAGTACTTC. J is TRBJ2-7 and V is TRBV7-6, with D possibly being TRBD1 (5 bases). Trimming shortened V by 4 bases and J by 3 bases, and 10 bases separated the two germline ends. The CDR3 consists of 13 residues. Germline assignment: CDR1 SGHVS and CDR2 FNYEAQ.

This clone was seen only once. The J gene is TRBJ1-1, the V gene TRBV20-1; 7 bases align to TRBD1. The junction had 4 bases not matched to a gene; V was cut back by 3 bases and J by 3 bases. This CDR3 is 13 amino acids long. Germline V lookup: CDR1 DFQATT, CDR2 SNEGSKA (reference sequence). Here the CDR3 DNA reads TGCAGTGCTAGTTCTCAGGGGGACACTGAAGCTTTCTTT. Protein: CSASSQGDTEAFF.

This chain joins TRBV9 and TRBJ1-3, with D unclear. Germline values: CDR1 SGDLS, CDR2 YYNGEE. Trimming cost V 1 base and J 0 bases, with 5 bases left between them. The length of the CDR3 is 14 residues. In DNA form, the CDR3 reads TGTGCCAGCAGCGTACGGGACTCTGGAAACACCATATATTTT. Amino acids: CASSVRDSGNTIYF.

V gene TRBV29-1 combines with J gene TRBJ2-3, with D perhaps TRBD2 (6 bases). Germline values: CDR1 SQVTM, CDR2 ANQGSEA. The CDR3 length is 14 residues. V was pared by 3 bases and J by 7 bases, with 17 bases between. The CDR3 is CSVDSPGRRNTQYF. CDR3 DNA sequence: TGCAGCGTTGACTCACCCGGGAGACGAAATACGCAGTATTTT.

This clone was counted a single time. The chain recombines TRBV7-9 with TRBJ1-1, with D perhaps TRBD1 (6 bases). Germline V CDR1 and CDR2: SEHNR, FQNEAQ (reference sequence). V lost 5 bases to trimming and J lost 5 bases, with 15 bases between them. This CDR3 region has 14 residues. The CDR3 here is CASSPRGVGTEAFF. For the CDR3, the DNA is TGTGCCAGCAGCCCCAGGGGAGTCGGGACTGAAGCTTTCTTT.

The rearrangement uses TRBV6-5 and TRBJ1-3; D remains unclear. CDR3 length: 11 amino acids. Germline CDR1 reads MNHEY; CDR2 reads SVGAGI. The germline V and J ends were trimmed by 8 bases and 4 bases, with 6 bases remaining between them. CDR3 amino acids: CASQFGNTIYF. The CDR3 DNA follows: TGTGCCAGCCAGTTCGGAAACACCATATATTTT.

The chain recombines TRBV12-3 or TRBV12-4 with TRBJ1-3; no reliable D call. V was cut by 1 base and J by 8 bases, with 6 bases left in between. The CDR3 runs to 12 residues. In nucleotides, the CDR3 is TGTGCCAGCAGTTTAGGGCTATACACCATATATTTT. Protein: CASSLGLYTIYF.

The chain carries TRBV28 and TRBJ2-2; the D gene is possibly TRBD1 (6 bases). This CDR3 is built from 18 residues. Trimming took 6 bases from V and 6 from J, leaving 26 bases between them. CDR1 MDHEN and CDR2 SYDVKM come from the germline V gene. The CDR3: CASSPRTGQKVGPGELFF. The CDR3 nucleotides are TGTGCCAGCAGCCCCCGTACCGGACAGAAAGTTGGCCCCGGGGAGCTGTTTTTT. The variable domain in full, with the rest retrieved from reference TRBV28 and TRBJ2-2, is DVKVTQSSRYLVKRTGEKVFLECVQDMDHENMFWYRQDPGLGLRLIYFSYDVKMKEKGDIPEGYSVSREKKERFSLILESASTNQTSMYLCASSPRTGQKVGPGELFFGEGSRLTVL.

The chain employs TRBV2 and TRBJ1-2, with no clear D. The CDR3 loop spans 13 amino acids. V was pared by 4 bases and J by 1 base, with 7 bases between. Germline V gene sequence: CDR1 SNHLY, CDR2 FYNNEI. The DNA for the CDR3 is TGTGCCAGCAGTGGACCCCTTAACTATGGCTACACCTTC. This encodes CASSGPLNYGYTF.

The chain recombines TRBV5-1 with TRBJ1-3; tentative D call: TRBD1 (5 bases). Trimming pared 0 bases from V and 4 bases from J, leaving 14 bases between. The CDR3 has 16 residues. Germline V CDR1 and CDR2: SGHRS, YFSETQ. The CDR3 region is CASSLAGVLRGNTIYF. CDR3 nucleotides: TGCGCCAGCAGCTTGGCGGGGGTCTTAAGAGGAAACACCATATATTTT.

The V gene is TRBV19, the J gene TRBJ1-5, with 9 bases fitting TRBD1. Per germline, CDR1 LNHDA and CDR2 SQIVND (reference sequence). The CDR3 runs 16 residues. V gave up 4 bases and J gave up 1 base; unmatched junction bases: 5. In DNA, the CDR3 is TGTGCCAGTAGTACTTACAGGGGGCCGAGCAATCAGCCCCAGCATTTT. This gives the protein CASSTYRGPSNQPQHF. Drawing the rest from reference TRBV19 and TRBJ1-5, the complete variable domain is DGGITQSPKYLFRKEGQNVTLSCEQNLNHDAMYWYRQDPGQGLRLIYYSQIVNDFQKGDIAEGYSVSREKKESFPLTVTSAQKNPTAFYLCASSTYRGPSNQPQHFGDGTRLSIL.

The V call is TRBV9, the J call TRBJ2-5; D is perhaps TRBD1 (5 bases). V dropped 2 bases and J dropped 8 bases, with 28 bases sitting between them. Germline V gives CDR1 SGDLS, CDR2 YYNGEE. This CDR3 is 18 amino acids long. The CDR3: CASSVIPTPISDQGTQYF. Written as DNA, the CDR3 is TGTGCCAGCAGCGTCATACCTACCCCGATCTCTGACCAGGGAACCCAGTACTTC.

This sequence joins TRBV28 and TRBJ2-4, with D perhaps assigned TRBD1 or TRBD2 (6 bases each). V lost 6 bases to trimming and J lost 7 bases, with 22 bases between them. CDR1 and CDR2 (germline): MDHEN, SYDVKM. CDR3 size: 16 residues. The CDR3 loop is CASSSTTPGAGNIQYF. In DNA, the CDR3 is TGTGCCAGCAGCTCCACCACTCCGGGGGCGGGGAACATTCAGTACTTC.

CDR3 protein: CASSGRTHNEQFF. CDR3 sequence (DNA): TGTGCCAGTAGTGGACGGACGCACAATGAGCAGTTCTTC. The rearrangement links TRBV19 to TRBJ2-1; no clear D gene. The V gene's germline CDR1 is LNHDA and CDR2 SQIVND (reference sequence). V lost 5 bases, J lost 5 bases, and 10 bases lay in between. The CDR3 contains 13 residues.

This chain links TRBV18 with TRBJ1-5, with D unclear. The CDR3 runs 13 residues. Germline assignment: CDR1 KGHSH and CDR2 LQKENI. Trimming stripped 3 bases from V and 5 bases from J, with 8 bases between. CDR3 sequence (DNA): TGTGCCAGCTCACCCGGAGTATATCAGCCCCAGCATTTT. This gives the protein CASSPGVYQPQHF.

The rearrangement links TRBV6-1 to TRBJ1-2; 10 bases agree with TRBD1. CDR1 and CDR2 (germline): MNHNS, SASEGT. Trimming at V came to 4 bases and at J to 6 bases, leaving 11 bases not matched to a gene. CDR3 length: 16 amino acids. CDR3 loop: CASSVDRGRIRDGYTF. CDR3 in DNA: TGTGCCAGCAGTGTCGACAGGGGGCGTATCAGAGATGGCTACACCTTC.

This chain links TRBV27 with TRBJ1-1, with D perhaps matching TRBD1 (6 bases). This CDR3 region has 15 residues. Looked up from germline, CDR1 is MNHEY and CDR2 is SMNVEV (reference sequence). Trimming cost V 8 bases and J 5 bases, with 21 bases left between them. CDR3 amino acids: CASGQSPGAKTEAFF. Here the CDR3 DNA reads TGTGCCAGCGGCCAAAGCCCGGGGGCGAAGACTGAAGCTTTCTTT.

The chain is built from TRBV10-3 and TRBJ1-4; 8 positions match TRBD1. This CDR3 comprises 16 residues. Germline trimming cut 5 bases from V and 1 base from J; bases unmatched to any gene: 6. In germline, CDR1 is ENHRY, CDR2 SYGVKD. CDR3 DNA sequence: TGTGCCATCAGTCCGGACAGGGTCGAAACTAATGAAAAACTGTTTTTT. Its translation: CAISPDRVETNEKLFF.